This T cell receptor beta chain comes out of a study of blood T cells in healthy people across ages (dated by TCRdb to the mid-2010s). Regarding the study in general: Template switching captured roughly one uniquely barcoded TCR beta cDNA molecule per two T cells in model experiments. Using deep sequencing normalized with unique cDNA molecular identifiers, the study measured how TCR beta repertoire diversity changes with age. The donors were divided into four age groups: young (average roughly 17 years), middle-aged (about 39), aged (about 56) and long-lived (about 80). To avoid experimental bias, donors of different ages were spread randomly across the sequencing lanes. Two additional independent replicas of 1 million unique cDNA reads from the same blood draw were analyzed for two donors (one aged 18 to 30 and one aged 80 or older). What the research found in general, with its limitations: Estimates of total diversity based on one million sequenced T cells were considered lower bounds and underestimates. Because profiling used bulk unsorted PBMCs, naive and antigen-experienced compartments could not be compared conclusively. As age increased, observed TCR beta diversity per million T cells dropped in a roughly linear way, and a significant reduction was already evident by age about 36. Compared with the aged group, the long-lived group had more naive CD4+ T cells, fewer expanded clones and increased TCR diversity, suggesting age selection. Because the CMV infection status of the donors was unknown, age-related changes in expanded clonotypes may potentially have been confounded. The percentage of naive T cells measured by flow cytometry correlated strongly with observed TCR beta diversity.

This clonotype was observed a handful of times. What antigen it recognizes has not been identified. No base quality values were provided; no much bigger clone lies one nucleotide off. Library preparation used 5' RACE. The sample was run on an Illumina HiSeq 2500. The second PCR ran for about 7 to 11 cycles and used a J-beta primer mix along with a sample-barcoded 5' primer. A template-switch 5' adaptor carrying 12 random nucleotides introduced a unique molecular identifier onto each TCR beta cDNA molecule. At least 2.5 million CDR3-containing paired-end reads were obtained from each sample. All of the RNA was converted into first-strand cDNA using the Mint cDNA synthesis kit, with a TRBC-specific oligonucleotide serving as the primer. After uracil-DNA glycosylase treatment, a first 18-cycle PCR used universal primers M1SS and BC2_uni_R on all cDNA. Per the original workflow: For normalization, 1 million high-quality reads were randomly selected from each sample, with every read carrying a distinct molecular identifier. Instead of being binned into consensus sequences, reads that shared molecular identifiers were thrown out. CDR3 identification, clonotype clustering and error correction used MiTCR with a Q25 quality threshold and the strictest error-elimination algorithm. A nonparametric unseen species model with Euler transformation was used to estimate lower-bound total TCR beta diversity. The public reads were run again by TCRdb, first through fastp at Q25 and then through MiXCR, and only productive beta chains were kept. Rows are combined by CDR3 protein, so each entry shows the most common genes and DNA. TCRdb, not the authors, supplied the V and J calls. The sample records 700,000 to 850,000 distinct CDR3 sequences, 53% of which are singletons. Jointly, the top ten make up about 38% of the sample.

The approximately 39 donors, aged roughly 6 to 100 years, were systemically healthy Caucasian individuals from Russia. Each donor gave approximately 9.4 milliliters of peripheral blood, drawn into EDTA-treated Vacutainer tubes. Ficoll-Paque density-gradient centrifugation was used to isolate PBMCs, with at least 7 million per sample. Trizol reagent was used to extract total RNA from the PBMCs, yielding at least 6 micrograms per sample. The percentages of naive CD45RAhigh/CD27high T cells were determined by flow cytometry on a PBMC aliquot from every donor. The sample consisted of blood. The sequence was obtained from a man at least 80 years old in good health.

The DNA is as follows: TGTGCCACCAGTGATTCGGCCCGTTCTGGGGCCAACGTCCTGACTTTC. It specifies CATSDSARSGANVLTF. The sequence is built from TRBV24-1 and TRBJ2-6, with the identity of the D gene unclear. CDR1 and CDR2 were assigned from the germline V gene as KGHDR and SFDVKD. From the cysteine through the phenylalanine, the CDR3 covers 16 amino acids. Only the CDR3 DNA stays, 48 bases, in frame from base 1. V and J lose 2 bases and 1 base, and a span of 8 bases separates them.